These T cell receptor beta chains were read from a single sample in a study of T cell repertoires in cytomegalovirus infection. Antigen specificity for these receptors is unknown. MiXCR was run by TCRdb on the reads, yielding one entry per CDR3 protein. The sample records about 310,000 distinct CDR3 sequences, around 25% being singletons. The sample here was cultured PBMCs, taken from culture after CMV antigen stimulation. The receptor set was obtained from a human donor in good health (CMV status not recorded). Some clones in this sample may be carry-over from other donors' samples. The conserved cysteine and the conserved F or W are not part of the CDR3 here.

cdr3_length j_call v_call cdr3_aa
15 TRBJ1-6 TRBV20-1 SARKEGLRSYNSPLH
13 TRBJ1-3 TRBV28 ASSSPLGSGNTIY
14 TRBJ2-5 TRBV14 ASSTPDRGLGETQY
13 TRBJ2-1 TRBV5-4 ASRDGLADSNEQF
9 TRBJ1-2 TRBV7-9 ASSSGYSCT
14 TRBJ2-2 TRBV19 ASRGTSGANTGELF
10 TRBJ2-5 TRBV7-2 ASSPVGETQY
12 TRBJ1-5 TRBV7-8 ASSLVQSNQPQH
13 TRBJ2-7 TRBV20-1 SASPSTGASYEQY
12 TRBJ2-1 TRBV6-2/TRBV6-3 ASLAELAINEQF
12 TRBJ1-3 TRBV6-2/TRBV6-3 ASSPVRSGNTIY
12 TRBJ2-3 TRBV6-2/TRBV6-3 ATKDWDYTDTQY
12 TRBJ2-1 TRBV7-2 ASSRWDGNNEQF
11 TRBJ2-1 TRBV18 ASSPRGNNEQF
11 TRBJ2-5 TRBV27 ASTRQVGATQY
13 TRBJ1-5 TRBV5-6 ASSLKGPKGQPQH
12 TRBJ2-2 TRBV7-2 ASSLVLNTGELF
12 TRBJ2-7 TRBV7-2 ASSLPGPIREQY
13 TRBJ2-1 TRBV6-5 ASSELAGGYNEQF
14 TRBJ1-1 TRBV4-3 ASSQDFPSMNTEAF
13 TRBJ2-2 TRBV7-2 ASSPPPRHPGELF
12 TRBJ1-4 TRBV20-1 SARQSGGHEKLF
16 TRBJ2-5 TRBV19 ASSPLITSGRAWETQY
14 TRBJ1-5 TRBV3-1 ASSQGTGYSNQPQH
11 TRBJ1-2 TRBV4-1 ASSQDPHRGYT
11 TRBJ2-3 TRBV7-2 ASSLGEDRTQY
12 TRBJ1-2 TRBV7-2 ASSPSRGNYGYT
13 TRBJ2-5 TRBV7-2 ASSPRQNLQETQY
15 TRBJ2-7 TRBV19 ASSIGPGQVRGDEQY
15 TRBJ1-5 TRBV19 ASKDPAGGAGNQPQH
13 TRBJ1-1 TRBV7-9 ASSFYSGTNTEAF
13 TRBJ2-5 TRBV14 ASSQVAVLRGTQY
12 TRBJ2-7 TRBV7-9 ASSPYGGHYEQY
12 TRBJ2-1 TRBV15 ATSRDHGYNEQF
13 TRBJ2-1 TRBV15 ATRMTQEVGYEQF
12 TRBJ2-1 TRBV6-2/TRBV6-3 ASNQGLVSNEQF
11 TRBJ1-1 TRBV20-1 SASGSLNTEAF
16 TRBJ2-5 TRBV11-3 ASSNRRGRAQYQETQY
14 TRBJ2-7 TRBV12-3/TRBV12-4 ASSPLAVKIKPEQY
13 TRBJ2-5 TRBV19 ASSTPRGRGETQY
13 TRBJ1-3 TRBV7-2 ASSPGGSAGNTIY
14 TRBJ1-4 TRBV28 ASSPASPGPNEKLF
14 TRBJ2-5 TRBV5-4 ASSLYRSSGIETQY
14 TRBJ2-1 TRBV5-4 ASSSGARGGYNEQF
13 TRBJ1-3 TRBV7-2 ASSSPTLTGNTIY
14 TRBJ2-3 TRBV6-1 ASSESGSAGYDTQY
12 TRBJ2-5 TRBV15 ATSRSGRQETQY